The 32 T cell receptor beta chains below all came from one sample that was sequenced in a study of blood T cell repertoires in COVID-19. Clones were sequenced by immunoSEQ multiplex PCR, and TCRdb holds only the in-frame ones, with some missing. The sample shows about 6,600 clones, roughly nine tenths of them seen only once. Source material: peripheral blood. The source of these receptors is a man at least 80 years old with active COVID-19.

The CDR3 nucleotides are TGCGCCAGCAGCCAAGAAAAAAGGGGGGGCGCGTTCAGGGGCTACACCTTC. Its translation is CASSQEKRGGAFRGYTF. The chain carries TRBV4-1 and TRBJ1-2; tentatively, D is TRBD1 (6 bases). This CDR3 has 17 residues. Deletions cut 0 bases from V and 8 bases from J, with 22 bases between. CDR1 MGHRA and CDR2 YSYEKL come from the germline V gene.

The chain carries TRBV5-6 and TRBJ2-1; 11 bases line up with TRBD2. Germline loops: CDR1 SGHDT, CDR2 YYEEEE. The CDR3 loop spans 15 amino acids. With 4 bases clipped from V and 4 bases from J, the junction kept 4 bases outside the gene matches. The CDR3 region has the DNA TGTGCCAGCAGCCTCGGGACTAGCGGTTACAATGAGCAGTTCTTC. Translated, it gives CASSLGTSGYNEQFF. Drawing the rest from reference TRBV5-6 and TRBJ2-1, the complete variable domain is DAGVTQSPTHLIKTRGQQVTLRCSPKSGHDTVSWYQQALGQGPQFIFQYYEEEERQRGNFPDRFSGHQFPNYSSELNVNALLLGDSALYLCASSLGTSGYNEQFFGPGTRLTVL.

J is TRBJ1-2 and V is TRBV6-1, with D perhaps TRBD1 (5 bases). CDR3 length: 15 amino acids. Germline V lookup: CDR1 MNHNS, CDR2 SASEGT. Trimming left V 0 bases short and J 4 bases short, with 12 bases between. The CDR3 DNA reads as TGTGCCAGCAGTGAAGCCCGAAGACAGTCCTATGGCTACACCTTC. Protein product: CASSEARRQSYGYTF.

V and J are TRBV28 and TRBJ2-5, with 10 bases matching TRBD1. Germline assignment: CDR1 MDHEN and CDR2 SYDVKM. V dropped 5 bases and J dropped 5; count of bases not matched to a gene: 11. This CDR3 region has 16 residues. CDR3 DNA sequence: TGTGCCAGCAGTGCCATCCAGGGACAGGGGAGGGAGACCCAGTACTTC. Protein product: CASSAIQGQGRETQYF.

The V gene is TRBV9, the J gene TRBJ2-1; D is unresolved. The CDR3 is 16 residues long. V was trimmed by 1 base and J by 1 base, leaving 12 bases between them. Germline V gene data show CDR1 as SGDLS and CDR2 as YYNGEE. The CDR3 sequence is CASSVRSTLSYNEQFF. CDR3 coding DNA: TGTGCCAGCAGCGTACGGAGCACCCTGTCCTACAATGAGCAGTTCTTC.

The chain is built from TRBV6-5 and TRBJ2-7; 11 nucleotides align to TRBD2. V gave up 7 bases and J gave up 2 bases; unmatched junction bases: 4. The CDR3 spans 14 residues. Looked up from germline, CDR1 is MNHEY and CDR2 is SVGAGI. CDR3 in amino acids: CASTLAGGTYEQYF. CDR3 coding DNA: TGTGCCAGCACTCTAGCGGGAGGTACCTACGAGCAGTACTTC.

This chain uses TRBV5-1 with TRBJ1-4; 8 positions agree with TRBD1. CDR3 size: 15 residues. After removal of 4 bases from V and 3 bases from J, the junction contained 5 bases not matched to a gene. Germline-derived CDR1 and CDR2 are SGHRS and YFSETQ. The CDR3 nucleotides are TGCGCCAGCAGCACCGGACAGGGCCCTAATGAAAAACTGTTTTTT. It is translated as CASSTGQGPNEKLFF.

The chain links TRBV5-1 to TRBJ2-2; D gene ambiguous. This CDR3 has 13 amino acids. V was pared by 1 base and J by 6 bases, with 7 bases between. CDR1 and CDR2 from the germline V gene are SGHRS and YFSETQ. CDR3 residues: CASSLRGAGELFF. CDR3 coding DNA: TGCGCCAGCAGCTTGAGAGGCGCCGGGGAGCTGTTTTTT.

With regard to this clone: This same CDR3 is encoded by further DNA sequences in the sample. V and J are TRBV4-1 and TRBJ2-2, with 8 bases identical to TRBD2. The V gene end was trimmed by 4 bases and the J gene end by 0 bases; junction bases not matched to a gene: 16. This CDR3 is 20 amino acids long. In germline, CDR1 is MGHRA, CDR2 YSYEKL. The CDR3, as DNA: TGCGCCAGCAGCCCCACCAAATACACCGGGGGGGGGACGAACACCGGGGAGCTGTTTTTT. Residues: CASSPTKYTGGGTNTGELFF.

The V gene is TRBV10-3, the J gene TRBJ2-7; D call uncertain. Germline V gives CDR1 ENHRY, CDR2 SYGVKD. The CDR3 contains 11 residues. Trimming left V 11 bases short and J 4 bases short, with 12 bases between. The CDR3 here is CAVQNQYEQYF. The CDR3 DNA reads as TGTGCCGTACAGAACCAGTACGAGCAGTACTTC.

The chain couples TRBV7-9 to TRBJ2-5; TRBD2 agrees at 9 bases. Germline-derived CDR1 and CDR2 are SEHNR and FQNEAQ (reference sequence). The CDR3 sequence is 16 residues long. Losses at the gene ends were 3 bases for V and 4 bases for J; bases not matched to a gene: 9. CDR3 in amino acids: CASSFEAGGGGETQYF. The CDR3 region has the DNA TGTGCCAGCAGCTTCGAAGCGGGAGGAGGGGGAGAGACCCAGTACTTC.

V is TRBV6-4 and J is TRBJ2-7; TRBD2 matches 9 bases. V trimming: 0 bases; J trimming: 9 bases; junction bases outside the gene matches: 12. The CDR3 extends over 16 amino acids. The germline V gene encodes CDR1 MRHNA and CDR2 SNTAGT. The CDR3 nucleotides read TGTGCCAGCAGTGACTCGGGGGGACTAGCAGGGTCGGTGCAGTACTTC. Translated: CASSDSGGLAGSVQYF.

The chain employs TRBV6-2 or TRBV6-3 and TRBJ1-2, with 8 nucleotides matching TRBD1. Trimming at V came to 4 bases and at J to 8 bases, leaving 3 bases not matched to a gene. Germline values: CDR1 MNHEY, CDR2 SVGEGT. The CDR3 loop spans 12 amino acids. CDR3 residues: CASSSQGAGYTF. DNA for the CDR3: TGTGCCAGCAGTTCCCAGGGGGCCGGCTACACCTTC.

This clone was seen a handful of times. The chain uses TRBV19 and TRBJ2-3; a weak D match, TRBD2 (6 bases). Germline lookup yields CDR1 LNHDA and CDR2 SQIVND (reference sequence). V shed 3 bases and J shed 5 bases, with 12 bases lying between them. The CDR3 is 14 residues long. The CDR3 here is CASSIVAARDTQYF. The DNA for the CDR3 is TGTGCCAGTAGTATCGTAGCGGCTAGAGATACGCAGTATTTT. Full variable domain (rest looked up from reference TRBV19 and TRBJ2-3): DGGITQSPKYLFRKEGQNVTLSCEQNLNHDAMYWYRQDPGQGLRLIYYSQIVNDFQKGDIAEGYSVSREKKESFPLTVTSAQKNPTAFYLCASSIVAARDTQYFGPGTRLTVL.

The J gene is TRBJ2-5, the V gene TRBV28, with 10 positions matching TRBD2. The CDR3 spans 15 residues. CDR1 and CDR2 (germline): MDHEN, SYDVKM. V shed 7 bases, J shed 4 bases, and the junction held 9 bases outside the gene matches. The CDR3 DNA sequence: TGTGCCAGCACCGCTAGCGGGAGCACCCTAGAGACCCAGTACTTC. Translating gives CASTASGSTLETQYF.

The V call is TRBV28, the J call TRBJ2-5, with a possible D match to TRBD2 (5 bases). Germline assignment: CDR1 MDHEN and CDR2 SYDVKM. V gave up 5 bases and J gave up 1 base, with 14 bases separating them. The CDR3 runs to 15 residues. This CDR3 reads CASSEPKRSQETQYF. The CDR3 nucleotides are TGTGCCAGCAGTGAACCGAAGCGGAGCCAAGAGACCCAGTACTTC.

This chain connects TRBV11-2 to TRBJ2-5, with 9 bases fitting TRBD2. After removal of 4 bases from V and 5 bases from J, the junction contained 8 bases not matched to a gene. The CDR3 is 15 residues long. From germline, CDR1 is SGHAT and CDR2 FQNNGV. This chain's CDR3 is CASSSGLAFWETQYF. The CDR3 coding sequence is TGTGCCAGCAGCTCAGGACTAGCGTTTTGGGAGACCCAGTACTTC.

The table lists this clone with a few counts. CDR3 sequence (DNA): TGTGCCAGCAGTTTAAACCCAGCCAGGGAGCAGTACTTC. Translated, it gives CASSLNPAREQYF. V usage is TRBV27 and J usage is TRBJ2-7; D not resolved. The CDR3 totals 13 residues. Germline CDR1 is MNHEY and CDR2 is SMNVEV (reference sequence). V lost 2 bases, J lost 7 bases, and 12 bases lay in between.

The chain employs TRBV19 and TRBJ2-3, with a possible D match to TRBD2 (6 bases). The germline V gene has CDR1 LNHDA and CDR2 SQIVND (reference sequence). Between the trimmed V and J ends, which lost 4 bases and 4 bases, there was a span of 18 bases. This CDR3 comprises 16 residues. The CDR3 reads CASSRGFAGNSDTQYF. DNA for the CDR3: TGTGCCAGTAGTAGGGGGTTTGCGGGGAATTCAGATACGCAGTATTTT. Drawing the rest from reference TRBV19 and TRBJ2-3, the complete variable domain is DGGITQSPKYLFRKEGQNVTLSCEQNLNHDAMYWYRQDPGQGLRLIYYSQIVNDFQKGDIAEGYSVSREKKESFPLTVTSAQKNPTAFYLCASSRGFAGNSDTQYFGPGTRLTVL.

This CDR3 is CASSYTGTSPLAEQYF. The CDR3 DNA is TGTGCCAGCAGTTACACCGGGACTAGCCCTCTCGCCGAGCAGTACTTC. V is TRBV6-5 and J is TRBJ2-7, with 9 positions matching TRBD2. With 2 bases clipped from V and 6 bases from J, the junction kept 11 bases outside the gene matches. CDR1 and CDR2 (germline): MNHEY, SVGAGI. This CDR3 is built from 16 residues.

CDR3 coding DNA: TGTGCCAGCAGTTCAGGACAGTGGGGTCAGCCCCAGCATTTT. Translating gives CASSSGQWGQPQHF. The V gene is TRBV28, the J gene TRBJ1-5; D is possibly TRBD1 (6 bases). The V gene's germline CDR1 is MDHEN and CDR2 SYDVKM. This CDR3 comprises 14 residues. The V and J ends lost 4 bases and 6 bases respectively, with 13 bases between them.

V is TRBV9 and J is TRBJ2-7; a weak D match, TRBD2 (6 bases). Trimming stripped 3 bases from V and 3 bases from J, with 10 bases between. The V gene's germline CDR1 is SGDLS and CDR2 YYNGEE. This CDR3 is built from 13 residues. The CDR3 spells CASSARDFYEQYF. The CDR3 DNA reads TGTGCCAGCAGCGCCCGGGACTTCTACGAGCAGTACTTC.

J is TRBJ2-1 and V is TRBV24-1; 7 bases are a match to TRBD2. The CDR3 contains 15 residues. Germline lookup yields CDR1 KGHDR and CDR2 SFDVKD. V trimming: 7 bases; J trimming: 0 bases; junction bases outside the gene matches: 5. In DNA form, the CDR3 reads TGTGCCACCAGAGGGCTAGCGGACTCCTACAATGAGCAGTTCTTC. Translated, it gives CATRGLADSYNEQFF.

The genes are TRBV7-9 and TRBJ2-3, with D possibly TRBD2 on 6 matching bases. The V end was cut by 1 base, the J end by 3 bases, with 8 bases between. CDR3 length: 14 amino acids. Germline CDR1 and CDR2: SEHNR and FQNEAQ (reference sequence). The CDR3 bases are TGTGCCAGCAGCTTAGAGACTAGTACAGATACGCAGTATTTT. Its translation is CASSLETSTDTQYF.

Only one count was recorded for this clone. The chain is built from TRBV19 and TRBJ1-5, with TRBD1 matching 7 bases. In germline, CDR1 is LNHDA, CDR2 SQIVND (reference sequence). The CDR3 spans 14 residues. J lost 5 bases, V lost 5 bases, and 6 bases had no gene match. The CDR3 here is CASSETGDYQPQHF. DNA of the CDR3: TGTGCCAGTAGTGAAACAGGGGATTATCAGCCCCAGCATTTT.

This clone was seen more than once but under ten times. The J gene is TRBJ2-1, the V gene TRBV2, with 15 positions matching TRBD2. Per the germline V gene, CDR1 is SNHLY and CDR2 is FYNNEI. The CDR3 sequence is 14 residues long. J lost 15 bases, V lost 3 bases, and 6 bases had no gene match. CDR3: CASSDGLAGGPWFF. The CDR3 DNA reads as TGTGCCAGCAGTGACGGACTAGCGGGAGGGCCCTGGTTCTTC. The full variable domain, its missing parts supplied by reference TRBV2 and TRBJ2-1, is EPEVTQTPSHQVTQMGQEVILRCVPISNHLYFYWYRQILGQKVEFLVSFYNNEISEKSEIFDDQFSVERPDGSNFTLKIRSTKLEDSAMYFCASSDGLAGGPWFFGPGTRLTVL.

This rearrangement joins TRBV20-1 to TRBJ2-7, with TRBD1 matching over 7 bases. Germline V gene lookup returns CDR1 DFQATT and CDR2 SNEGSKA (reference sequence). The V and J ends lost 3 bases and 5 bases, in that order; junction bases with no gene match: 4. This CDR3 is 12 amino acids long. The chain's CDR3 is CSASDRVHEQYF. In nucleotides, the CDR3 is TGCAGTGCTAGTGACAGGGTCCACGAGCAGTACTTC.

The J gene is TRBJ1-5, the V gene TRBV7-9, with 8 nucleotides matching TRBD1. Losses at the gene ends were 4 bases for V and 2 bases for J; bases not matched to a gene: 7. The CDR3 sequence is 16 residues long. In germline, CDR1 is SEHNR, CDR2 FQNEAQ (reference sequence). In DNA, the CDR3 is TGTGCCAGCAGCTCCTACGGACAGGGTGGCAATCAGCCCCAGCATTTT. Its translation is CASSSYGQGGNQPQHF.

This chain connects TRBV5-1 to TRBJ2-3, with TRBD2 identical over 9 bases. With V trimmed by 7 bases and J by 2 bases, 8 bases remained unmatched. The CDR3 consists of 15 residues. The V gene's germline CDR1 is SGHRS and CDR2 YFSETQ. CDR3 coding DNA: TGCGCCAGCCAACGTTGGACTAGCGACACAGATACGCAGTATTTT. Residues: CASQRWTSDTDTQYF.

The gene calls are TRBV24-1 and TRBJ2-7; 10 positions match TRBD1. V lost 4 bases and J lost 3; bases outside the gene matches: 2. The CDR3 runs 14 residues. CDR1 and CDR2 (germline): KGHDR, SFDVKD. The chain's CDR3 is CATSDRTGGYEQYF. CDR3 sequence (DNA): TGTGCCACCAGTGACAGGACAGGGGGCTACGAGCAGTACTTC.

The chain links TRBV3-1 (or the pseudogene TRBV3-2) to TRBJ2-1, with unresolved D. The CDR3 length is 15 residues. The germline V gene encodes CDR1 LGHDT and CDR2 YNNKEL (reference sequence). V dropped 4 bases and J dropped 1 base, with 11 bases sitting between them. The CDR3 DNA is TGTGCCAGCAGCCGCACGTCAGGTTCCTACAATGAGCAGTTCTTC. It is translated as CASSRTSGSYNEQFF.

The chain recombines TRBV7-3 with TRBJ2-2; 9 nucleotides align to TRBD1. V lost 3 bases and J lost 3; bases outside the gene matches: 2. This CDR3 contains 15 residues. Germline V gene sequence: CDR1 SGHTA, CDR2 FQGTGA. This CDR3 is CASSLTGGHTGELFF. The DNA of the CDR3 is TGTGCCAGCAGCTTGACAGGGGGTCACACCGGGGAGCTGTTTTTT.